This T cell receptor (beta chain) was identified in a study of T-cell reconstitution after alpha-beta-depleted transplantation in children. Notes on the study in general: By one year post-transplant, T-cell counts and diversity largely arose from T cells that were newly produced. High day-60 TCRbeta diversity in some patients came from surviving recipient T cells and thymic progenitors.

The germline gives CDR1 MDHEN, CDR2 SYDVKM. The CDR3 length is 16 residues. The V end was cut by 6 bases, the J end by 4 bases, with 22 bases between. Worth noting for this clonotype: Its specificity is not known. A much larger clone lies a single base off, so this may be a read error.

Unique molecular identifiers were incorporated into the prepared TCRbeta library. TCRdb re-derived calls from the PCR reads in MiXCR, one entry per CDR3 protein. The sample comprises almost 500,000 distinct CDR3 sequences, about 10% of which are singletons, and 2% to 2.5% rests with the top ten. The sequence was collected from a child aged 2 to 10 with inherited bone marrow failure, due to receive a stem cell transplant. The gene calls are TRBV28 and TRBJ2-7, with D perhaps TRBD1 or TRBD2 (5 bases each). The source material was PBMCs, sampled before TCRalphabeta/CD19-depleted stem cell transplant. CDR3 protein: CASRNDSAEGYYEQYF. Written as DNA, the CDR3 is TGTGCCAGCAGAAATGACAGCGCCGAGGGGTATTACGAGCAGTACTTC.